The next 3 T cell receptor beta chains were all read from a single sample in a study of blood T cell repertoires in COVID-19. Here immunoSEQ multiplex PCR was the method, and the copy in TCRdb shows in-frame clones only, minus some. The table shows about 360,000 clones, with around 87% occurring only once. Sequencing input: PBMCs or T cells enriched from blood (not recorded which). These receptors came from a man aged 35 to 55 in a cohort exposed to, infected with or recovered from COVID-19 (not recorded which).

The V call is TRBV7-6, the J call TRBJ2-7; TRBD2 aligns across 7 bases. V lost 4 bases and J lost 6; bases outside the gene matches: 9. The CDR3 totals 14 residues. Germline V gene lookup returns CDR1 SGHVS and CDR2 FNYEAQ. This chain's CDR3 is CASSSGGTFVEQYF. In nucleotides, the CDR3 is TGTGCCAGCAGCTCCGGGGGGACTTTTGTCGAGCAGTACTTC.

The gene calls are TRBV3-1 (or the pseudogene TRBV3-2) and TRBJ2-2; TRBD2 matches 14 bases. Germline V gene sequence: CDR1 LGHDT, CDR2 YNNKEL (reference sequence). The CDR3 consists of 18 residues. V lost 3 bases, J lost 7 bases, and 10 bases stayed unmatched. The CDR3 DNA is TGTGCCAGCAGCCAGGCCGGGACTAGCGGGAGATTCCACGGGGAGCTGTTTTTT. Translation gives CASSQAGTSGRFHGELFF.

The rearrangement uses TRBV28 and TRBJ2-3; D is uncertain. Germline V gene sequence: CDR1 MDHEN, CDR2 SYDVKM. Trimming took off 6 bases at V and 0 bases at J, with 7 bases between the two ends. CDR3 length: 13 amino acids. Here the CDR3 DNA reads TGTGCCAGCAGACAGACGAGCACAGATACGCAGTATTTT. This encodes CASRQTSTDTQYF. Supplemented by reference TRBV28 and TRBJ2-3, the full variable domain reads DVKVTQSSRYLVKRTGEKVFLECVQDMDHENMFWYRQDPGLGLRLIYFSYDVKMKEKGDIPEGYSVSREKKERFSLILESASTNQTSMYLCASRQTSTDTQYFGPGTRLTVL.